Presented here are 21 T cell receptor beta chains from one specimen sequenced in a study of shared clonotypes between healthy human individuals. Only in-frame clones appear in the TCRdb table, and some are missing; sequencing was by immunoSEQ multiplex PCR. The sample contains some 2,100,000 clones, almost 96% of which appear only once. The sequenced sample consisted of naive CD4+ T cells sorted from blood. Subset defined: CD45RA+ positively selected. These receptors originate from a man aged 18 to 30 in good health.

The rearrangement uses TRBV5-4 and TRBJ2-7, with D hard to call. CDR1 SGHNT and CDR2 YYREEE come from the germline V gene (reference sequence). This CDR3 has 13 amino acids. The V end lost 2 bases, the J end lost 5 bases, and 11 bases lay between the germline ends. CDR3: CASSFLLVDEQYF. The CDR3 nucleotides read TGTGCCAGCAGCTTCCTTCTAGTAGACGAGCAGTACTTC.

This chain connects TRBV5-6 to TRBJ2-5, with TRBD2 matching over 7 bases. The ends lost 1 base at V and 7 bases at J; junction bases unmatched: 4. The CDR3 sequence is 13 residues long. Germline CDR1 is SGHDT and CDR2 is YYEEEE. The CDR3, as DNA: TGTGCCAGCAGCTTGTTCGGGGAGGGGACCCAGTACTTC. This translates into CASSLFGEGTQYF.

The V gene is TRBV27, the J gene TRBJ2-7; a possible D gene is TRBD1 (5 bases). The ends were cut back, 6 bases at V and 10 bases at J, with 28 bases in the middle. The germline gives CDR1 MNHEY, CDR2 SMNVEV (reference sequence). The CDR3 runs to 16 residues. The chain's CDR3 is CASSPSKVGAALKQYF. As DNA, the CDR3 is TGTGCCAGCAGCCCGTCCAAGGTAGGGGCAGCCTTGAAACAGTACTTC.

The chain combines TRBV28 with TRBJ2-7; 9 bases align to TRBD2. J gave up 4 bases and V 6 bases, and 10 bases lay outside the gene matches. In germline, CDR1 is MDHEN, CDR2 SYDVKM. The CDR3 is made up of 15 amino acids. In nucleotides, the CDR3 is TGTGCCAGCAGCCATGAGGGGCTAGCGGGGTACGAGCAGTACTTC. This encodes CASSHEGLAGYEQYF.

The chain is built from TRBV30 and TRBJ1-3, with 7 bases that match TRBD1. Looked up from germline, CDR1 is GTSNPN and CDR2 is SVGIG (reference sequence). With V trimmed by 5 bases and J by 7 bases, 2 bases remained unmatched. This CDR3 has 11 residues. The CDR3 sequence: CAWVTGNTIYF. CDR3 DNA: TGTGCCTGGGTGACAGGGAACACCATATATTTT.

CDR3 DNA: TGTGCCTGGGGTGGAGGGGACAGCAATCAGCCCCAGCATTTT. This gives the protein CAWGGGDSNQPQHF. The genes are TRBV30 and TRBJ1-5; D may be TRBD1 (5 bases). The CDR3 totals 14 residues. Trimming cost V 5 bases and J 1 base, with 12 bases left between them. Per germline, CDR1 GTSNPN and CDR2 SVGIG (reference sequence).

This chain uses TRBV7-3 with TRBJ1-1; D may be TRBD1 (6 bases). CDR1 and CDR2 (germline): SGHTA, FQGTGA. V lost 4 bases, J lost 4 bases, and 19 bases lay in between. The CDR3 contains 16 residues. DNA of the CDR3: TGTGCCAGCAGCTCGGGCGGGGGCGCATTTGGCACTGAAGCTTTCTTT. Its translation: CASSSGGGAFGTEAFF.

The chain combines TRBV9 with TRBJ1-6; D is undetermined. Germline V gene data show CDR1 as SGDLS and CDR2 as YYNGEE. With 0 bases removed from V and 7 bases from J, the gap between germline ends came to 11 bases. CDR3 size: 15 residues. Written as DNA, the CDR3 is TGTGCCAGCAGCGTAGGGCAGCTTTTGAATTCACCCCTCCACTTT. Translating it yields CASSVGQLLNSPLHF.

The DNA of the CDR3 is TGTGCCAGCAGCCCCGCCAGGGGTGTGAGAGAGACCCAGTACTTC. Translation: CASSPARGVRETQYF. This chain uses TRBV11-2 with TRBJ2-5; D possibly corresponds to TRBD1 (6 bases). The V gene's germline CDR1 is SGHAT and CDR2 FQNNGV. The CDR3 is 15 amino acids. Trimming shortened V by 5 bases and J by 4 bases, and 17 bases separated the two germline ends.

The genes are TRBV30 and TRBJ2-5; D possibly uses TRBD1 or TRBD2 (5 bases each). This CDR3 region has 14 residues. Trimming shortened V by 0 bases and J by 7 bases, and 15 bases separated the two germline ends. Germline-derived CDR1 and CDR2 are GTSNPN and SVGIG (reference sequence). The CDR3 loop is CAWSVLGASGTQYF. The CDR3, as DNA: TGTGCCTGGAGTGTACTAGGGGCCTCGGGGACCCAGTACTTC.

J is TRBJ2-3 and V is TRBV5-1, with 8 bases aligning to TRBD2. Germline CDR1 is SGHRS and CDR2 is YFSETQ. The CDR3 spans 16 residues. Germline trimming cut 4 bases from V and 7 bases from J; bases unmatched to any gene: 14. The CDR3 sequence is CASSPPGSGSGNTQYF. Here the CDR3 DNA reads TGCGCCAGCAGCCCCCCGGGGAGCGGGAGCGGTAATACGCAGTATTTT. Filled out from reference TRBV5-1 and TRBJ2-3, the complete variable domain reads KAGVTQTPRYLIKTRGQQVTLSCSPISGHRSVSWYQQTPGQGLQFLFEYFSETQRNKGNFPGRFSGRQFSNSRSEMNVSTLELGDSALYLCASSPPGSGSGNTQYFGPGTRLTVL.

The chain carries TRBV19 and TRBJ2-3; 11 positions agree with TRBD2. Germline V lookup: CDR1 LNHDA, CDR2 SQIVND (reference sequence). The V gene end was trimmed by 6 bases and the J gene end by 3 bases; junction bases not matched to a gene: 8. The CDR3 extends over 16 amino acids. CDR3 coding DNA: TGTGCCAGTAGACCAACTAGCGGGGGTGGGACAGATACGCAGTATTTT. This translates into CASRPTSGGGTDTQYF.

The chain has TRBV4-1 and TRBJ2-2; D is ambiguous. CDR1 and CDR2 (germline): MGHRA, YSYEKL. CDR3 length: 13 residues. V was trimmed by 4 bases and J by 6 bases, leaving 9 bases between them. CDR3: CASSPVASGELFF. CDR3 coding DNA: TGCGCCAGCAGCCCCGTCGCCTCCGGGGAGCTGTTTTTT.

The chain combines TRBV30 with TRBJ2-7, with D possibly TRBD1 on 7 matching bases. The V gene lost 1 base and the J gene lost 2 bases, with 12 bases spanning the gap. The CDR3 length is 14 residues. Germline V gives CDR1 GTSNPN, CDR2 SVGIG (reference sequence). Here the CDR3 reads CAWSGRDSTYEQYF. DNA of the CDR3: TGTGCCTGGAGTGGGCGGGACAGCACCTACGAGCAGTACTTC.

The V call is TRBV5-4, the J call TRBJ1-2; the D is unclear. CDR1 and CDR2 (germline): SGHNT, YYREEE (reference sequence). V gave up 6 bases and J gave up 4 bases, with 19 bases separating them. CDR3 length: 15 residues. The CDR3: CASNSRAGGFYGYTF. The CDR3 region has the DNA TGTGCCAGCAACTCACGCGCAGGCGGGTTCTATGGCTACACCTTC.

V and J are TRBV6-1 and TRBJ2-7; no reliable D call. The CDR3 contains 13 residues. Trimming left V 5 bases short and J 3 bases short, with 11 bases between. Germline values: CDR1 MNHNS, CDR2 SASEGT. CDR3 DNA: TGTGCCAGCAGTTCCGGGCTATACTACGAGCAGTACTTC. Its protein product is CASSSGLYYEQYF.

The V gene is TRBV10-1, the J gene TRBJ2-4; no clear D gene. Trimming stripped 0 bases from V and 4 bases from J, with 10 bases between. The CDR3 contains 15 residues. Germline V gives CDR1 WNHNN, CDR2 SYGVQD (reference sequence). CDR3 nucleotides: TGCGCCAGCAGTGAGTCGGTGGGGAATAAAAACATTCAGTACTTC. Protein product: CASSESVGNKNIQYF.

The chain is built from TRBV6-5 and TRBJ2-2; no reliable D call. Trimming cost V 5 bases and J 6 bases, with 10 bases left between them. In germline, CDR1 is MNHEY, CDR2 SVGAGI. CDR3 length: 13 residues. CDR3 residues: CASSDSRAGELFF. Written as DNA, the CDR3 is TGTGCCAGCAGTGATTCGAGAGCCGGGGAGCTGTTTTTT.

The rearrangement links TRBV5-1 to TRBJ2-3; 14 bases fit TRBD2. The ends lost 1 base at V and 11 bases at J; junction bases unmatched: 6. Germline V gene sequence: CDR1 SGHRS, CDR2 YFSETQ. The CDR3 runs 15 residues. The CDR3 DNA reads as TGCGCCAGCAGCTTGCAAGGACTAGCGGGGGGTGTGCAGTATTTT. Protein: CASSLQGLAGGVQYF.

The chain employs TRBV5-1 and TRBJ2-2; the D gene is possibly TRBD2 (6 bases). This CDR3 has 15 residues. The V gene lost 3 bases and the J gene lost 4 bases, with 13 bases spanning the gap. Germline CDR1 and CDR2: SGHRS and YFSETQ. The CDR3 protein is CASSWREGGTGELFF. The CDR3 DNA reads TGCGCCAGCAGCTGGAGGGAAGGAGGCACCGGGGAGCTGTTTTTT. The variable domain in full, completed from reference TRBV5-1 and TRBJ2-2, reads KAGVTQTPRYLIKTRGQQVTLSCSPISGHRSVSWYQQTPGQGLQFLFEYFSETQRNKGNFPGRFSGRQFSNSRSEMNVSTLELGDSALYLCASSWREGGTGELFFGEGSRLTVL.

J is TRBJ1-5 and V is TRBV7-8; 9 bases agree with TRBD1. Germline-derived CDR1 and CDR2 are SGHVS and FQNEAQ. The junction had 8 bases not matched to a gene; V was cut back by 5 bases and J by 3 bases. This CDR3 comprises 16 residues. The CDR3 sequence is CASSLGQGSNNQPQHF. In DNA form, the CDR3 reads TGTGCCAGCAGCCTCGGACAGGGGTCAAACAATCAGCCCCAGCATTTT.